Included here is one TCR beta chain sequence, with context. The germline V gene has CDR1 MNHNY and CDR2 SVGAGI (reference sequence). With V trimmed by 5 bases and J by 0 bases, 8 bases remained unmatched. This CDR3 region has 17 residues. The data are from a study of blood T cell repertoires in COVID-19. Study as a whole: Sites across the United States, Italy and Spain contributed samples from acute and convalescent COVID-19. The cDNA or gDNA used as material had been derived from T cells, B-cell-depleted T cells, or PBMCs.

Sequencing was performed with immunoSEQ multiplex PCR; in TCRdb, only in-frame clones are kept and a portion is missing. The repertoire holds about 480,000 clones, with 85% to 90% as singletons. The J gene is TRBJ2-2, the V gene TRBV6-6; 8 bases are shared with TRBD2. This receptor was obtained from a man younger than 35 with COVID-19, enrolled during active disease. The sample taken for sequencing was peripheral blood. The CDR3 sequence is CASSPGRGRSNTGELFF. The CDR3 DNA reads TGTGCCAGCAGTCCCGGGAGGGGGAGATCGAACACCGGGGAGCTGTTTTTT.